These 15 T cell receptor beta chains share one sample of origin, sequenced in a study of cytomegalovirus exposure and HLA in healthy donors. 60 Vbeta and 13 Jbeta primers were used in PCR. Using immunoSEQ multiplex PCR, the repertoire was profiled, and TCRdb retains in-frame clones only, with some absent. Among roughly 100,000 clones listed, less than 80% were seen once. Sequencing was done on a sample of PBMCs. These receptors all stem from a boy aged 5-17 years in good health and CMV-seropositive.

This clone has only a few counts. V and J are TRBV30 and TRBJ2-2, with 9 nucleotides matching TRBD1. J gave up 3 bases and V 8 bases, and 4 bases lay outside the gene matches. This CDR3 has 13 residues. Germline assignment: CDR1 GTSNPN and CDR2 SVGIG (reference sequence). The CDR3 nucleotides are TGTGCCCAGGACAGGGGATACACCGGGGAGCTGTTTTTT. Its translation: CAQDRGYTGELFF.

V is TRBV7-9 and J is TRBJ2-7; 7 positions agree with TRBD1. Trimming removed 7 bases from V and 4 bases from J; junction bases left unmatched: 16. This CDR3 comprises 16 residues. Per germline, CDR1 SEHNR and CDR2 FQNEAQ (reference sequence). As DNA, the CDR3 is TGTGCCAGCAACAAACTTGGCCGGGACAGAGAGTACGAGCAGTACTTC. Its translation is CASNKLGRDREYEQYF.

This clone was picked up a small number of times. DNA for the CDR3: TGTGCCAGCAGCCCCACCTGGAGCTCTGGGGCCAACGTCCTGACTTTC. Its protein product is CASSPTWSSGANVLTF. The chain combines TRBV9 with TRBJ2-6; D not certain. Looked up from germline, CDR1 is SGDLS and CDR2 is YYNGEE. Deletions cut 4 bases from V and 0 bases from J, with 11 bases between. This CDR3 contains 16 residues. The complete variable domain, with remaining parts taken from reference TRBV9 and TRBJ2-6, reads DSGVTQTPKHLITATGQRVTLRCSPRSGDLSVYWYQQSLDQGLQFLIQYYNGEERAKGNILERFSAQQFPDLHSELNLSSLELGDSALYFCASSPTWSSGANVLTFGAGSRLTVL.

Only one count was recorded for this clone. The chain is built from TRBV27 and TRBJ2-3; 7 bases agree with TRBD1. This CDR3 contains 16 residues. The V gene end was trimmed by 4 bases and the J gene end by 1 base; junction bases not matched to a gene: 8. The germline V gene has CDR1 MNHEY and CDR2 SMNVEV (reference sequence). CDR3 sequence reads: CASSSPSGTGTDTQYF. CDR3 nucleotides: TGTGCCAGCAGTTCACCCTCCGGGACAGGCACAGATACGCAGTATTTT.

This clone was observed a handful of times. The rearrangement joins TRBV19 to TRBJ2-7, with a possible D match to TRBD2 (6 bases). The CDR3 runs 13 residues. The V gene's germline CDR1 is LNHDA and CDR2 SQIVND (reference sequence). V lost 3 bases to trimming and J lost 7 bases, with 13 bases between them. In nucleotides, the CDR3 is TGTGCCAGTAGTATTCGGCAGGGAGGAGAGCAGTACTTC. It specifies CASSIRQGGEQYF.

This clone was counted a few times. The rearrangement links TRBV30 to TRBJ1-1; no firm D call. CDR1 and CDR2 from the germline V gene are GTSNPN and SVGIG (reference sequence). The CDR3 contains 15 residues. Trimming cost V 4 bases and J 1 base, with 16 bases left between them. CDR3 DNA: TGTGCCTGGACCACCCCCCCGGGGTCGAACACTGAAGCTTTCTTT. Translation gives CAWTTPPGSNTEAFF.

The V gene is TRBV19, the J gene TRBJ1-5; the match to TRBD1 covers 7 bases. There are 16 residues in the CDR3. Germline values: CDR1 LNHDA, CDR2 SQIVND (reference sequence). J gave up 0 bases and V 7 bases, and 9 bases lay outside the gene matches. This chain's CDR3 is CASTRTGDSSNQPQHF. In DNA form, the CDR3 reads TGTGCCAGTACCCGGACAGGAGACAGTAGCAATCAGCCCCAGCATTTT. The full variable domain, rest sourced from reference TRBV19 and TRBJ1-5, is DGGITQSPKYLFRKEGQNVTLSCEQNLNHDAMYWYRQDPGQGLRLIYYSQIVNDFQKGDIAEGYSVSREKKESFPLTVTSAQKNPTAFYLCASTRTGDSSNQPQHFGDGTRLSIL.

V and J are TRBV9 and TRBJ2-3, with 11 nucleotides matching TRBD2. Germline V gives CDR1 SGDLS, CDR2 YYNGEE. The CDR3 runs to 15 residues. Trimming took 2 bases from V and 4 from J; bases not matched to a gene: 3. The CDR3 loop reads CASSVVAGGADTQYF. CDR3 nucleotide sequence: TGTGCCAGCAGCGTTGTAGCGGGAGGGGCAGATACGCAGTATTTT.

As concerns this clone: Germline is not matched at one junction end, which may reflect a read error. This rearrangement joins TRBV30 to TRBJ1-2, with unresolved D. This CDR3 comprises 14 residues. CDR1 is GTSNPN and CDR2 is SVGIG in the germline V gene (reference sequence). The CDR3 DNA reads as TGTGCCTGGAGTGCTTCTCTGTTTTCGGGTGGCTACCCCTTC. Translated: CAWSASLFSGGYPF.

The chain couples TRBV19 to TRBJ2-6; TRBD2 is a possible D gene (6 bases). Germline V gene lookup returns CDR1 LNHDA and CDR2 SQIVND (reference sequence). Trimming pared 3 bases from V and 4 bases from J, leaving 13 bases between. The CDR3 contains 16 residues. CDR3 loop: CASSIQGLGGANVLTF. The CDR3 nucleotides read TGTGCCAGTAGTATTCAGGGACTGGGGGGGGCCAACGTCCTGACTTTC.

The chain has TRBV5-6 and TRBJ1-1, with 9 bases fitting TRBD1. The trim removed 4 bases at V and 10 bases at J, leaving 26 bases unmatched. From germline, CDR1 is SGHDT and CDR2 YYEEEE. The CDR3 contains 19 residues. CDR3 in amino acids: CASSGTGTGFSGGGRGAFF. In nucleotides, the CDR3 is TGTGCCAGCAGCGGAACCGGGACAGGGTTTAGCGGGGGGGGTCGGGGAGCTTTCTTT.

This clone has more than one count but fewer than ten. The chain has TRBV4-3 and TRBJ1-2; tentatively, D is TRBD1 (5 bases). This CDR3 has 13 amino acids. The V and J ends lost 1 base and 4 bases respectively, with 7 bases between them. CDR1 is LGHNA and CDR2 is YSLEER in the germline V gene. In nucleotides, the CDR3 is TGCGCCAGCAGCCAAGGGCAGGGCTATGGCTACACCTTC. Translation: CASSQGQGYGYTF.

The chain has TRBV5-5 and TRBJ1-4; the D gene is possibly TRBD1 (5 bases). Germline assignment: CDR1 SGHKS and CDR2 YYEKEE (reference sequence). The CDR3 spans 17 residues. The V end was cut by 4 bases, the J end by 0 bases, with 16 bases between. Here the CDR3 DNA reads TGTGCCAGCAGCCCGGCGGCAGGGATGACAACTAATGAAAAACTGTTTTTT. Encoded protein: CASSPAAGMTTNEKLFF.

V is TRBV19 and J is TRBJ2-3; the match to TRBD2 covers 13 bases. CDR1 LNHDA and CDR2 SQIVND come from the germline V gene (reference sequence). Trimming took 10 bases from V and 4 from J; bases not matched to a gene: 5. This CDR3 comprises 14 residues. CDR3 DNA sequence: TGTGCCATTGAACTAGCGGGAGGGCCAGATACGCAGTATTTT. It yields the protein CAIELAGGPDTQYF. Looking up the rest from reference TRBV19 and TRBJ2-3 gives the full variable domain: DGGITQSPKYLFRKEGQNVTLSCEQNLNHDAMYWYRQDPGQGLRLIYYSQIVNDFQKGDIAEGYSVSREKKESFPLTVTSAQKNPTAFYLCAIELAGGPDTQYFGPGTRLTVL.

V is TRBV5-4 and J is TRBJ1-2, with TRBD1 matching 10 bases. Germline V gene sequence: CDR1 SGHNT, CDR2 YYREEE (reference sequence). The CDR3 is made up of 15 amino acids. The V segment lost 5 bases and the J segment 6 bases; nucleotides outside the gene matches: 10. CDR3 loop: CASRKGTGERDGYTF. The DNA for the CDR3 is TGTGCCAGCAGGAAGGGGACAGGGGAAAGGGATGGCTACACCTTC.